What follows are 31 T cell receptor beta chains derived from one specimen sequenced in a study of technical replicates of blood from several donors listed by TCRdb under 2017. The receptor library was made with the immunoSEQ multiplex PCR assay. TCRdb's version of the immuneACCESS table is confined to in-frame rearrangements and falls short of the full clone set. An unresolved V gene accounts for under half of the shortfall where checked; the remainder is of unknown origin. The sample table shows some 99,000 clones, and 95% are seen once. The ten most abundant clones make up 0.2% to 0.25% of the sample. Sequenced material: T cells isolated from PBMCs. The receptors shown here come from a human donor in good health.

The chain carries TRBV5-1 and TRBJ2-3; D remains unclear. Deletions cut 0 bases from V and 4 bases from J, with 9 bases between. The CDR3 length is 14 residues. Germline CDR1 is SGHRS and CDR2 is YFSETQ. CDR3: CASSLATDADTQYF. The CDR3 nucleotides read TGCGCCAGCAGCTTGGCCACAGACGCAGATACGCAGTATTTT.

J is TRBJ2-3 and V is TRBV10-3; 12 bases are a match to TRBD2. This CDR3 has 15 amino acids. Trimming cost V 7 bases and J 0 bases; bases outside gene matches: 2. Germline loops: CDR1 ENHRY, CDR2 SYGVKD. The CDR3 loop reads CAITGTSGSTDTQYF. CDR3 nucleotides: TGTGCCATCACCGGGACTAGCGGGAGCACAGATACGCAGTATTTT.

This chain joins TRBV5-4 and TRBJ2-5; TRBD1 matches 7 bases. This CDR3 is 14 amino acids long. Germline V gene data show CDR1 as SGHNT and CDR2 as YYREEE (reference sequence). The J segment lost 1 base and the V segment lost 4 bases, leaving 4 bases of the junction unmatched. The CDR3 DNA reads as TGTGCCAGCAGCGAAGGGGACAGCCAAGAGACCCAGTACTTC. Translation gives CASSEGDSQETQYF.

The V call is TRBV2, the J call TRBJ2-3; D possibly corresponds to TRBD2 (5 bases). Trimming shortened V by 6 bases and J by 2 bases, and 18 bases separated the two germline ends. In germline, CDR1 is SNHLY, CDR2 FYNNEI. This CDR3 is 16 amino acids long. The CDR3 DNA follows: TGTGCCAGCAGGGGATTAGGAGGAGGAAACACAGATACGCAGTATTTT. Residues: CASRGLGGGNTDTQYF.

The V call is TRBV12-5, the J call TRBJ2-1; no reliable D call. The CDR3 sequence is 12 residues long. Germline CDR1 and CDR2: LGHNT and FRNRAP. V lost 0 bases and J 9 bases, leaving 6 bases between the germline ends. The CDR3 loop is CASGLVHSEQFF. As DNA, the CDR3 is TGTGCTAGTGGTTTGGTACACAGTGAGCAGTTCTTC.

The chain joins TRBV9 to TRBJ2-1, with 8 bases lining up with TRBD1. J lost 8 bases, V lost 4 bases, and 8 bases had no gene match. The length of the CDR3 is 14 residues. Germline lookup yields CDR1 SGDLS and CDR2 YYNGEE. The CDR3 nucleotides read TGTGCCAGCAGCTTATGGACAGGGAGGTATGAGCAGTTCTTC. Amino acids: CASSLWTGRYEQFF. Filled out from reference TRBV9 and TRBJ2-1, the complete variable domain reads DSGVTQTPKHLITATGQRVTLRCSPRSGDLSVYWYQQSLDQGLQFLIQYYNGEERAKGNILERFSAQQFPDLHSELNLSSLELGDSALYFCASSLWTGRYEQFFGPGTRLTVL.

For the CDR3, the DNA is TGTGCCAGCAGAGCCAATGACAGGATCTTATACACTGAAGCTTTCTTT. Protein product: CASRANDRILYTEAFF. The rearrangement links TRBV5-5 to TRBJ1-1; tentatively, D is TRBD1 (6 bases). The CDR3 spans 16 residues. Germline V gene lookup returns CDR1 SGHKS and CDR2 YYEKEE (reference sequence). Trimming cost V 5 bases and J 3 bases, with 20 bases left between them.

The J gene is TRBJ2-2, the V gene TRBV5-1; D call uncertain. The CDR3 has 16 residues. Per the germline V gene, CDR1 is SGHRS and CDR2 is YFSETQ. Trimming took off 0 bases at V and 0 bases at J, with 9 bases between the two ends. The CDR3 coding sequence is TGCGCCAGCAGCTTGGCAGCTCAGGCGAACACCGGGGAGCTGTTTTTT. Translating gives CASSLAAQANTGELFF.

The chain uses TRBV27 and TRBJ2-7; no clear D gene. The CDR3 totals 13 residues. Trimming cost V 2 bases and J 4 bases, with 9 bases left between them. CDR1 is MNHEY, CDR2 SMNVEV, per germline (reference sequence). CDR3 nucleotide sequence: TGTGCCAGCAGTTTAGCCATACATTACGAGCAGTACTTC. Its translation is CASSLAIHYEQYF.

The chain is built from TRBV18 and TRBJ1-5, with no clear D. Germline loops: CDR1 KGHSH, CDR2 LQKENI. V was shortened by 5 bases and J by 0 bases, with 8 bases between the two germline ends. The CDR3 runs to 14 residues. CDR3 residues: CASSSEYSNQPQHF. The CDR3 DNA follows: TGTGCCAGCTCATCTGAGTATAGCAATCAGCCCCAGCATTTT.

The gene calls are TRBV29-1 and TRBJ1-5; D ambiguous. V gave up 4 bases and J gave up 1 base, with 8 bases separating them. Germline CDR1 SQVTM, CDR2 ANQGSEA. CDR3 length: 13 residues. CDR3 in amino acids: CSVGHVSNQPQHF. CDR3 DNA sequence: TGCAGCGTTGGGCATGTGAGCAATCAGCCCCAGCATTTT.

The genes are TRBV19 and TRBJ2-2; D may be TRBD1 (5 bases). This CDR3 is built from 13 residues. Trimming shortened V by 2 bases and J by 8 bases, and 9 bases separated the two germline ends. The germline CDR1 and CDR2 sequences are LNHDA and SQIVND (reference sequence). The CDR3 reads CASSIQGLGELFF. The CDR3 nucleotides read TGTGCCAGTAGTATACAGGGTTTAGGGGAGCTGTTTTTT.

The chain carries TRBV11-3 and TRBJ2-7; possibly TRBD1 for D (5 bases). The CDR3 extends over 16 amino acids. V lost 1 base and J lost 3, with 16 bases in between. Looked up from germline, CDR1 is SGHNT and CDR2 is YENEEA. The CDR3: CASSLGRQINYYEQYF. The CDR3 DNA follows: TGTGCCAGCAGCTTAGGGCGACAGATTAACTACTACGAGCAGTACTTC.

J is TRBJ1-2 and V is TRBV2; 12 positions agree with TRBD1. Germline V gene sequence: CDR1 SNHLY, CDR2 FYNNEI. The CDR3 is made up of 14 amino acids. Unmatched junction bases numbered 8, after V lost 7 bases and J lost 8 bases. CDR3 nucleotide sequence: TGTGCCAGCAAGCCGGGACAGGGGGCGTTGGGCTACACCTTC. Encoded protein: CASKPGQGALGYTF.

The V and J genes are TRBV6-6 and TRBJ2-7; the match to TRBD1 covers 9 bases. Trimming removed 6 bases from V and 6 bases from J; junction bases left unmatched: 9. Germline assignment: CDR1 MNHNY and CDR2 SVGAGI (reference sequence). This CDR3 is 14 amino acids long. DNA of the CDR3: TGTGCCAGCAGGCCCGGGACAGGGAATCTCGAGCAGTACTTC. Protein product: CASRPGTGNLEQYF.

This clone was seen once. V and J are TRBV7-9 and TRBJ1-3; TRBD1 is a possible D gene (5 bases). V gave up 5 bases and J gave up 0 bases, with 11 bases separating them. In germline, CDR1 is SEHNR, CDR2 FQNEAQ (reference sequence). This CDR3 is built from 15 residues. DNA for the CDR3: TGTGCCAGCAGCCTCACAGGTTTCTCTGGAAACACCATATATTTT. Translation gives CASSLTGFSGNTIYF.

The chain has TRBV4-1 and TRBJ2-5; 10 bases fit TRBD1. This CDR3 contains 16 residues. Germline CDR1 and CDR2: MGHRA and YSYEKL. The J segment lost 3 bases and the V segment lost 3 bases, leaving 7 bases of the junction unmatched. Written as DNA, the CDR3 is TGCGCCAGCAGCCACTTCCCCGGGACAGGGGAAGAGACCCAGTACTTC. Its translation is CASSHFPGTGEETQYF.

The V and J genes are TRBV18 and TRBJ2-7; the D gene is possibly TRBD2 (7 bases). Deletions cut 6 bases from V and 6 bases from J, with 12 bases between. This CDR3 has 12 amino acids. CDR1 is KGHSH, CDR2 LQKENI, per germline. CDR3 region: CASSPGGREQYF. DNA for the CDR3: TGTGCCAGCTCCCCCGGGGGGCGCGAGCAGTACTTC.

This clone showed up just once. The V and J genes are TRBV6-5 and TRBJ2-1; 7 bases agree with TRBD1. J was trimmed by 4 bases and V by 0 bases; bases with no gene match: 3. CDR1 is MNHEY and CDR2 is SVGAGI in the germline V gene. The length of the CDR3 is 15 residues. The chain's CDR3 is CASSYSTGRYNEQFF. CDR3 DNA: TGTGCCAGCAGTTACTCGACAGGGAGATACAATGAGCAGTTCTTC.

The chain links TRBV11-3 to TRBJ1-2; TRBD1 matches 10 bases. CDR3 size: 14 residues. The germline V gene encodes CDR1 SGHNT and CDR2 YENEEA. V shed 5 bases, J shed 5 bases, and the junction held 5 bases outside the gene matches. This CDR3 is CASSPGQGTYGYTF. In DNA, the CDR3 is TGTGCCAGCAGCCCGGGACAGGGGACTTATGGCTACACCTTC.

V gene TRBV12-1 combines with J gene TRBJ1-2. TRBV12-1 is annotated as a pseudogene. This CDR3 spans 15 amino acids. CDR3 residues: CASRRQVGGEYGYTF. The CDR3 DNA reads as TGTGCCAGCAGGCGACAGGTGGGAGGGGAGTATGGCTACACCTTC.

This chain uses TRBV18 with TRBJ1-1, with 7 bases lining up with TRBD1. The ends lost 5 bases at V and 10 bases at J; junction bases unmatched: 7. Germline loops: CDR1 KGHSH, CDR2 LQKENI. The CDR3 runs 12 residues. CDR3 in amino acids: CASSSGGLVAFF. The CDR3 DNA reads TGTGCCAGCTCATCAGGGGGGCTGGTAGCTTTCTTT.

The V call is TRBV29-1, the J call TRBJ2-5; maybe TRBD1 (6 bases). Germline CDR1 SQVTM, CDR2 ANQGSEA. V shed 4 bases and J shed 4 bases, with 13 bases lying between them. CDR3 size: 13 residues. This CDR3 is CSVGTDTRETQYF. CDR3 bases: TGCAGCGTTGGGACAGATACACGAGAGACCCAGTACTTC.

The rearrangement joins TRBV6-1 to TRBJ2-2; D remains unclear. The ends were cut back, 0 bases at V and 2 bases at J, with 16 bases in the middle. This CDR3 contains 18 residues. The germline CDR1 and CDR2 sequences are MNHNS and SASEGT. The CDR3 loop reads CASSEALWAISNTGELFF. The CDR3 nucleotides are TGTGCCAGCAGTGAAGCGCTGTGGGCAATCTCAAACACCGGGGAGCTGTTTTTT.

This chain joins TRBV5-1 and TRBJ2-5, with 7 bases aligning to TRBD1. CDR3 length: 13 residues. Germline V gene lookup returns CDR1 SGHRS and CDR2 YFSETQ. V lost 4 bases and J lost 3; bases outside the gene matches: 3. The CDR3 protein is CASSGTDEETQYF. The CDR3 nucleotides are TGCGCCAGCAGCGGGACAGATGAAGAGACCCAGTACTTC.

This clone was found once. The V gene is TRBV15, the J gene TRBJ2-3; 8 bases are a match to TRBD2. Per the germline V gene, CDR1 is LNHNV and CDR2 is YYDKDF (reference sequence). The CDR3 is made up of 15 amino acids. V was clipped by 9 bases and J by 1 base; unmatched bases: 9. CDR3 DNA: TGTGCCACTGCCGGGGGGGGGAAAGGCACAGATACGCAGTATTTT. Translating it yields CATAGGGKGTDTQYF.

The J gene is TRBJ1-2, the V gene TRBV7-9; no clear D gene. The CDR3 consists of 14 residues. The germline V and J ends were trimmed by 5 bases and 4 bases, with 14 bases remaining between them. Germline V gives CDR1 SEHNR, CDR2 FQNEAQ (reference sequence). The CDR3 region has the DNA TGTGCCAGCAGCGGCCGACTATTCCCCTATGGCTACACCTTC. Protein: CASSGRLFPYGYTF.

The V gene is TRBV10-3, the J gene TRBJ2-3; D is undetermined. Trimming took off 10 bases at V and 8 bases at J, with 19 bases between the two ends. Germline CDR1 reads ENHRY; CDR2 reads SYGVKD. CDR3 length: 13 amino acids. CDR3 nucleotide sequence: TGTGCCACCTCCGATCCGACAAAGATTACGCAGTATTTT. Amino acid sequence: CATSDPTKITQYF.

This chain joins TRBV11-2 and TRBJ1-1; D not resolved. Germline V CDR1 and CDR2: SGHAT, FQNNGV. This CDR3 contains 14 residues. Trimming shortened V by 3 bases and J by 1 base, and 9 bases separated the two germline ends. As DNA, the CDR3 is TGTGCCAGCAGCTTCACAGCAAGGAACACTGAAGCTTTCTTT. Translating gives CASSFTARNTEAFF.

The rearrangement uses TRBV18 and TRBJ2-1; 7 nucleotides match TRBD2. The germline gives CDR1 KGHSH, CDR2 LQKENI. After removal of 4 bases from V and 7 bases from J, the junction contained 7 bases not matched to a gene. The length of the CDR3 is 14 residues. The CDR3 nucleotides are TGTGCCAGCTCACGAACGGGACTACTAAATGAGCAGTTCTTC. It translates to CASSRTGLLNEQFF.

V usage is TRBV18 and J usage is TRBJ2-7; 12 bases are a match to TRBD1. Unmatched junction bases numbered 4, after V lost 6 bases and J lost 4 bases. The CDR3 covers 14 residues. Germline CDR1 reads KGHSH; CDR2 reads LQKENI. The chain's CDR3 is CASSSGQGAYEQYF. For the CDR3, the DNA is TGTGCCAGCTCGTCGGGACAGGGGGCTTACGAGCAGTACTTC. The full variable domain, in which reference TRBV18 and TRBJ2-7 provide the parts outside the CDR3, is NAGVMQNPRHLVRRRGQEARLRCSPMKGHSHVYWYRQLPEEGLKFMVYLQKENIIDESGMPKERFSAEFPKEGPSILRIQQVVRGDSAAYFCASSSGQGAYEQYFGPGTRLTVT.